The 20 T cell receptor beta chains in this list originate from one sample, sequenced in a study of T-cell reconstitution after alpha-beta-depleted transplantation in children. Unique molecular identifiers tagged the TCRbeta library. MiXCR was run by TCRdb on the PCR reads, yielding one entry per CDR3 protein. The table has a few hundred thousand distinct CDR3 sequences, approximately 13% seen once; the top ten hold approximately 2%. The material was PBMCs, mostly from graft donor cells, obtained 360 days after TCRalphabeta/CD19-depleted stem cell transplant. These receptors all come from a male patient between 5 and 17 years old who had a stem cell transplant for acute myeloid leukemia, so the T cells may come from the graft donor.

This clonotype was found a few times. The chain employs TRBV19 and TRBJ1-1; TRBD1 agrees at 7 bases. The CDR3 length is 14 residues. CDR1 is LNHDA, CDR2 SQIVND, per germline (reference sequence). The trim removed 4 bases at V and 3 bases at J, leaving 5 bases unmatched. CDR3: CASSRRQGDTEAFF. The DNA for the CDR3 is TGTGCCAGTAGTAGAAGACAGGGCGACACTGAAGCTTTCTTT.

This clonotype turned up a few times. The V gene is TRBV11-3, the J gene TRBJ1-5, with TRBD1 as a possible D gene (6 bases). V was pared by 6 bases and J by 2 bases, with 11 bases between. The CDR3 has 14 amino acids. Germline CDR1 SGHNT, CDR2 YENEEA. CDR3 DNA: TGTGCCAGCAGACGCCGGGGGCGCAATCAGCCCCAGCATTTT. It encodes CASRRRGRNQPQHF.

There are a few counts of this clonotype. The rearrangement links TRBV9 to TRBJ2-3; 11 nucleotides align to TRBD2. V was clipped by 4 bases and J by 0 bases; unmatched bases: 10. Germline lookup yields CDR1 SGDLS and CDR2 YYNGEE. CDR3 length: 18 residues. The CDR3 loop is CASSSPGTSGLSTDTQYF. DNA of the CDR3: TGTGCCAGCAGCTCCCCCGGGACTAGCGGCCTAAGCACAGATACGCAGTATTTT.

This clonotype was detected a few times. The chain carries TRBV6-2 or TRBV6-3 and TRBJ2-7; D possibly corresponds to TRBD1 (5 bases). V was cut by 6 bases and J by 0 bases, with 15 bases left in between. Germline CDR1 and CDR2: MNHEY and SVGEGT. The CDR3 is 15 residues long. CDR3 in DNA: TGTGCCAGCAGAGGTCGGACACCGAGCTCCTACGAGCAGTACTTC. Amino acids: CASRGRTPSSYEQYF.

This clonotype was counted many times. CDR3: CASSQDGTGVYNEQFF. CDR3 DNA: TGCGCCAGCAGCCAAGACGGGACAGGGGTTTACAATGAGCAGTTCTTC. The chain joins TRBV4-3 to TRBJ2-1; 10 bases agree with TRBD1. Germline V gives CDR1 LGHNA, CDR2 YSLEER. Trimming took 0 bases from V and 4 from J; bases not matched to a gene: 3. CDR3 length: 16 residues.

The rearrangement uses TRBV14 and TRBJ1-5, with D possibly matching TRBD1 (5 bases). This CDR3 spans 13 amino acids. Trimming stripped 0 bases from V and 8 bases from J, with 8 bases between. Germline values: CDR1 SGHDN, CDR2 FVKESK. As DNA, the CDR3 is TGTGCCAGCAGCCAAGAACTAGGGGAGCCCCAGCATTTT. This encodes CASSQELGEPQHF.

This clonotype was found a few times. This chain links TRBV3-1 with TRBJ2-7; D is possibly TRBD1 (5 bases). The V end was cut by 5 bases, the J end by 0 bases, with 11 bases between. This CDR3 contains 14 residues. Germline assignment: CDR1 LGHDT and CDR2 YNNKEL (reference sequence). In nucleotides, the CDR3 is TGTGCCAGCAGCTTCTACAGGAGCTCCTACGAGCAGTACTTC. Its protein product is CASSFYRSSYEQYF.

The V and J genes are TRBV12-3 or TRBV12-4 and TRBJ2-1; D is unresolved. The CDR3 is 12 amino acids. Deletions cut 8 bases from V and 10 bases from J, with 15 bases between. In DNA form, the CDR3 reads TGTGCCAGCGGCGGCCGGTATAGCGAGCAGTTCTTC. It codes for CASGGRYSEQFF.

This clonotype has only a few counts. The chain employs TRBV4-3 and TRBJ2-2, with 10 bases lining up with TRBD2. J gave up 1 base and V 4 bases, and 3 bases lay outside the gene matches. CDR3 length equals 16 residues. Germline loops: CDR1 LGHNA, CDR2 YSLEER. CDR3 amino acids: CASSPGTSVNTGELFF. CDR3 sequence (DNA): TGCGCCAGCAGCCCCGGGACTAGCGTGAACACCGGGGAGCTGTTTTTT.

V gene TRBV20-1 combines with J gene TRBJ2-3; a weak D match, TRBD2 (6 bases). Deletions cut 0 bases from V and 3 bases from J, with 19 bases between. Germline V lookup: CDR1 DFQATT, CDR2 SNEGSKA (reference sequence). The CDR3 contains 17 residues. The CDR3 spells CSARDATGGWRTDTQYF. The CDR3, as DNA: TGCAGTGCTAGAGACGCAACAGGAGGGTGGAGGACAGATACGCAGTATTTT.

This chain uses TRBV29-1 with TRBJ2-1; 9 bases match TRBD2. The V segment lost 6 bases and the J segment 12 bases; nucleotides outside the gene matches: 15. This CDR3 region has 14 residues. Germline V gene data show CDR1 as SQVTM and CDR2 as ANQGSEA. The CDR3 region is CSVAPSGTGVLQFF. CDR3 DNA: TGCAGCGTCGCTCCTAGCGGGACCGGGGTTTTGCAGTTCTTC.

This chain joins TRBV6-5 and TRBJ2-1, with TRBD2 matching 8 bases. The CDR3 sequence is 15 residues long. Germline values: CDR1 MNHEY, CDR2 SVGAGI. The V and J ends lost 6 bases and 3 bases, in that order; junction bases with no gene match: 7. The CDR3 is CASRAGGLGYNEQFF. CDR3 coding DNA: TGTGCCAGCAGGGCCGGGGGACTAGGCTACAATGAGCAGTTCTTC.

This chain connects TRBV28 to TRBJ1-2, with TRBD1 identical over 8 bases. The CDR3 covers 16 residues. V trimming: 4 bases; J trimming: 0 bases; junction bases outside the gene matches: 7. CDR1 is MDHEN and CDR2 is SYDVKM in the germline V gene. CDR3 bases: TGTGCCAGCAGTTCCTGGGACAGGTTAGCTAACTATGGCTACACCTTC. Protein sequence: CASSSWDRLANYGYTF.

The chain couples TRBV6-2 or TRBV6-3 to TRBJ2-3; D gene unclear. V lost 3 bases and J lost 5, with 15 bases in between. Per germline, CDR1 MNHEY and CDR2 SVGEGT. The CDR3 loop spans 15 amino acids. CDR3 sequence (DNA): TGTGCCAGCAGTTATGAACACCGGACGGGAGATACGCAGTATTTT. It translates to CASSYEHRTGDTQYF.

This clonotype has ten or more counts. The chain combines TRBV28 with TRBJ2-2, with D possibly being TRBD1 (6 bases). Germline CDR1 is MDHEN and CDR2 is SYDVKM. Trimming removed 7 bases at V and 3 bases at J, with 15 bases between. The CDR3 has 15 residues. CDR3 bases: TGTGCCAGCACGAACAGGGTTCGGGACACCGGGGAGCTGTTTTTT. Its translation: CASTNRVRDTGELFF.

The chain joins TRBV4-3 to TRBJ2-7; 7 bases are shared with TRBD2. The length of the CDR3 is 16 residues. Per germline, CDR1 LGHNA and CDR2 YSLEER. V lost 0 bases, J lost 7 bases, and 12 bases stayed unmatched. CDR3 sequence: CASSQDPSGGPGEQYF. Here the CDR3 DNA reads TGCGCCAGCAGCCAAGATCCGTCGGGAGGCCCTGGGGAGCAGTACTTC.

This clonotype was counted at least ten times. The chain is built from TRBV21-1 and TRBJ2-2; the table's D gene call, TRBD1, was not cross checked with the DNA. TRBV21-1 is tagged as a pseudogene. This CDR3 has 16 residues. CDR3 in amino acids: CASSPRTGSGTGELFF. In DNA, the CDR3 is TGTGCCAGCAGCCCCCGGACAGGGTCGGGGACCGGGGAGCTGTTTTTT.

This clonotype was counted only a few times. The V call is TRBV21-1, the J call TRBJ2-4; the D segment call TRBD1 is taken from the table without a DNA check. TRBV21-1 is noted as a pseudogene. The CDR3 has 13 residues. The CDR3 DNA reads as TGTGCCAGCTCTCCCGGCGGTGAAAACATTCAGTACTTC. Encoded protein: CASSPGGENIQYF.

This clonotype has a count of ten or more. V is TRBV7-3 and J is TRBJ1-1, with a weak D call TRBD1 (5 bases). The germline V gene encodes CDR1 SGHTA and CDR2 FQGTGA. The CDR3 is 13 residues long. Trimming left V 2 bases short and J 4 bases short, with 8 bases between. The CDR3 sequence is CASSLGGFTEAFF. CDR3 bases: TGTGCCAGCAGCTTAGGGGGGTTCACTGAAGCTTTCTTT. Together with reference TRBV7-3 and TRBJ1-1, the CDR3 gives the full variable domain: GAGVSQTPSNKVTEKGKYVELRCDPISGHTALYWYRQSLGQGPEFLIYFQGTGAADDSGLPNDRFFAVRPEGSVSTLKIQRTERGDSAVYLCASSLGGFTEAFFGQGTRLTVV.

The chain links TRBV9 to TRBJ1-3; D is unresolved. Germline V gene data show CDR1 as SGDLS and CDR2 as YYNGEE. Trimming removed 4 bases at V and 0 bases at J, with 11 bases between. The CDR3 contains 15 residues. The CDR3 DNA is TGTGCCAGCAGCCCGAACCCAAGCTCTGGAAACACCATATATTTT. Its protein product is CASSPNPSSGNTIYF.